The rows below give T cell receptor beta chains drawn from one sample of a study of blood T cell repertoires in COVID-19. Only in-frame clones appear in the TCRdb table, and some are missing; sequencing was by immunoSEQ multiplex PCR. The profile shows over 50,000 clones, approximately 90% of them singletons. The sample comprised peripheral blood. Receptors were obtained from a human donor in a cohort sampled during active COVID-19. Each CDR3 is given without its conserved first and last residue. The order of the fields is CDR3 protein, V gene, J gene.

ASSLQGANTEAF	TRBV5-1	TRBJ1-1
ASSLGQGVGGQPQH	TRBV3-1/TRBV3-2	TRBJ1-5
ASSEQVTGANVLT	TRBV6-1	TRBJ2-6
ASRRGLAGVSSDTQY	TRBV28	TRBJ2-3
ASSDPGQGSHGELF	TRBV7-9	TRBJ2-2
ASSGGGGTSGTSEQF	TRBV7-2	TRBJ2-1
ASSEVGGQVLY	TRBV2	TRBJ1-3
ASSYTEGEQY	TRBV3-1/TRBV3-2	TRBJ2-7
ASGYLSRSYNSPLH	TRBV12-5	TRBJ1-6
ASSLYYRDHGYT	TRBV28	TRBJ1-2
SAGEANPYNSPLH	TRBV20-1	TRBJ1-6
ASSSNYRGLSNNSPLH	TRBV5-1	TRBJ1-6
ASSLANKWTGDHT	TRBV5-4	TRBJ1-2
ASSQQGGEQY	TRBV18	TRBJ2-7
ASSLARGPYDEKLF	TRBV7-9	TRBJ1-4
ASSSKGLAGVDTQY	TRBV27	TRBJ2-3
ATATGATEETQY	TRBV27	TRBJ2-5
ASSLRGISGRPRGTDTQY	TRBV11-3	TRBJ2-3
ASTGLARASDTQY	TRBV2	TRBJ2-3
ASSHLGQGSYEQY	TRBV3-1/TRBV3-2	TRBJ2-7
ASSLLGLAGVNGGELF	TRBV27	TRBJ2-2
ASSVGGLAGAGELF	TRBV9	TRBJ2-2
SASYAGGPNEQF	TRBV20-1	TRBJ2-1
ASSQDPSEQY	TRBV3-1/TRBV3-2	TRBJ2-7
ASRKQGDQPQH	TRBV28	TRBJ1-5
AISATRGGSRGPQDEQF	TRBV10-3	TRBJ2-1
ASSYRGPGDTQY	TRBV6-5	TRBJ2-3
ASRGQASYNEQF	TRBV10-2	TRBJ2-1
ASSESRGSTDTQY	TRBV10-1	TRBJ2-3
ASSLERGLTGNTIY	TRBV5-1	TRBJ1-3
ASSHGQGGYGYT	TRBV19	TRBJ1-2
ASSSDSNTGELF	TRBV7-9	TRBJ2-2
ASSFPLTTNEKLF	TRBV28	TRBJ1-4
ASSGGTGGYSPLH	TRBV2	TRBJ1-6
ASSPGTGDGYT	TRBV5-1	TRBJ1-2
ATSDGEQGRSEQY	TRBV15	TRBJ2-7
ATSDTRTYNEQF	TRBV24-1	TRBJ2-1
ASSYSSGRGD	TRBV6-2/TRBV6-3	TRBJ2-7
ASSEDRGSYNEQF	TRBV2	TRBJ2-1
ASSLGQDMNTEAF	TRBV7-3	TRBJ1-1
ASSKDRVSYNEQF	TRBV18	TRBJ2-1
AISESGTGTNYGYT	TRBV10-3	TRBJ1-2
ASSASLAGMTEAF	TRBV9	TRBJ1-1
ACAGGENTEAF	TRBV30	TRBJ1-1
ASSPPTSAPTDTQY	TRBV7-8	TRBJ2-3
ASSARDTSYEQY	TRBV19	TRBJ2-7
ASGLALPMLRATNEKLF	TRBV12-5	TRBJ1-4
ASSSRTDAETQY	TRBV7-8	TRBJ2-5
ASSPPGLGAYEQY	TRBV18	TRBJ2-7
ASSSGTGGNEKLF	TRBV5-1	TRBJ1-4
ASSDRGDPQETQY	TRBV27	TRBJ2-5
ASSSRTGGAGELF	TRBV6-6	TRBJ2-2
ASSQGDVSSGGETQY	TRBV3-1/TRBV3-2	TRBJ2-5
ASSKGGSGNTEAF	TRBV19	TRBJ1-1